Listed here are 26 T cell receptor beta chains from one sample, sequenced in a study of T-cell memory formation after mild COVID-19. TCRdb used MiXCR to reprocess the 5' RACE reads, holding one entry per CDR3 protein. Among 350,000 to 500,000 distinct CDR3 sequences listed, about a sixth were seen once. Sequencing was carried out using PBMCs or a T cell subset sorted from them (not recorded which). All receptors come from a man aged 18 to 35 who had mild COVID-19 (a few samples of this study predate the infection). Cell type and time point are not known.

The V call is TRBV20-1, the J call TRBJ1-5; 8 nucleotides align to TRBD1. CDR1 DFQATT and CDR2 SNEGSKA come from the germline V gene (reference sequence). The CDR3 runs to 13 residues. V lost 6 bases to trimming and J lost 7 bases; unmatched junction nucleotides: 8. The CDR3 spells CSARWQGAQPQHF. The CDR3 DNA reads TGCAGTGCGAGGTGGCAGGGGGCCCAGCCCCAGCATTTT.

In DNA, the CDR3 is TGTGCCAGCAGTTACTCCCGGACACTTGGCTACACCTTC. Amino acids: CASSYSRTLGYTF. V usage is TRBV6-5 and J usage is TRBJ1-2, with a weak D call TRBD1 (5 bases). Germline V gene data show CDR1 as MNHEY and CDR2 as SVGAGI. This CDR3 is 13 amino acids long. V was shortened by 0 bases and J by 7 bases, with 9 bases between the two germline ends.

The chain uses TRBV15 and TRBJ2-5, with D hard to call. This CDR3 is built from 14 residues. Trimming cost V 1 base and J 2 bases, with 8 bases left between them. Germline CDR1 LNHNV, CDR2 YYDKDF (reference sequence). The CDR3 protein is CATSRADEQETQYF. DNA for the CDR3: TGTGCCACCAGCAGAGCCGACGAGCAAGAGACCCAGTACTTC.

The chain uses TRBV14 and TRBJ2-5; unclear D gene. CDR1 and CDR2 (germline): SGHDN, FVKESK. V lost 1 base and J lost 7, with 13 bases in between. The CDR3 consists of 14 residues. CDR3 in amino acids: CASSQARIAGTQYF. CDR3 sequence (DNA): TGTGCCAGCAGCCAAGCGAGGATAGCAGGGACCCAGTACTTC.

The V call is TRBV6-5, the J call TRBJ1-1; 8 bases are shared with TRBD1. Germline lookup yields CDR1 MNHEY and CDR2 SVGAGI. Trimming took 6 bases from V and 4 from J; bases not matched to a gene: 7. CDR3 length: 14 amino acids. This CDR3 is CASSKRTGTTEAFF. Here the CDR3 DNA reads TGTGCCAGCAGCAAGCGGACAGGGACCACTGAAGCTTTCTTT.

J is TRBJ2-7 and V is TRBV20-1; D perhaps matches TRBD2 (5 bases). Germline CDR1 DFQATT, CDR2 SNEGSKA (reference sequence). Trimming removed 6 bases from V and 6 bases from J, with 21 bases in between. This CDR3 has 14 amino acids. DNA of the CDR3: TGCAGTGCCGTTCGGAACAGCGGCCGCTCCGAGCAGTACGTC. It yields the protein CSAVRNSGRSEQYV.

This clonotype was seen more than once but under ten times. The chain recombines TRBV20-1 with TRBJ2-2; TRBD2 might be the D (6 bases). The V end lost 5 bases, the J end lost 6 bases, and 13 bases lay between the germline ends. CDR1 and CDR2 from the germline V gene are DFQATT and SNEGSKA (reference sequence). This CDR3 region has 13 residues. The CDR3 DNA reads as TGCAGTGCTGTAAGCGGGTCCCCCGGGGAGCTGTTTTTT. Protein product: CSAVSGSPGELFF.

The genes are TRBV2 and TRBJ2-7; no reliable D call. V lost 4 bases, J lost 5 bases, and 12 bases lay in between. From germline, CDR1 is SNHLY and CDR2 FYNNEI. This CDR3 contains 13 residues. Here the CDR3 reads CASSVSAADEQYF. DNA for the CDR3: TGTGCCAGCAGTGTCTCTGCGGCGGACGAGCAGTACTTC.

Only a few counts were recorded for this clonotype. This chain uses TRBV6-6 with TRBJ1-6; 7 bases align to TRBD1. The V segment lost 7 bases and the J segment 5 bases; nucleotides outside the gene matches: 8. In germline, CDR1 is MNHNY, CDR2 SVGAGI (reference sequence). This CDR3 comprises 15 residues. The CDR3: CASTPQQGNNSPLHF. DNA of the CDR3: TGTGCCAGCACCCCCCAACAGGGGAATAATTCACCCCTCCACTTT.

The chain carries TRBV7-9 and TRBJ1-6; unclear D gene. V dropped 1 base and J dropped 8 bases, with 9 bases sitting between them. Germline CDR1 reads SEHNR; CDR2 reads FQNEAQ (reference sequence). The CDR3 is made up of 14 amino acids. CDR3 bases: TGTGCCAGCAGCTTAGGCCCCGGTCATTCACCCCTCCACTTT. Its protein is CASSLGPGHSPLHF.

This clonotype was detected only a few times. The V and J genes are TRBV7-2 and TRBJ1-1, with D possibly being TRBD1 (6 bases). The CDR3 runs 14 residues. The germline V gene encodes CDR1 SGHTA and CDR2 FQGNSA. Trimming left V 5 bases short and J 4 bases short, with 14 bases between. In DNA form, the CDR3 reads TGTGCCAGCAGCACGGAACAGGGCTCCACTGAAGCTTTCTTT. This sequence encodes CASSTEQGSTEAFF.

This clonotype turned up a few times. The chain's CDR3 is CASSLSGGAIQTEAFF. Written as DNA, the CDR3 is TGTGCCAGCAGCTTATCTGGGGGCGCGATCCAAACTGAAGCTTTCTTT. The rearrangement joins TRBV7-2 to TRBJ1-1; D may be TRBD1 (6 bases). Germline CDR1 reads SGHTA; CDR2 reads FQGNSA. Trimming pared 2 bases from V and 5 bases from J, leaving 18 bases between. The CDR3 extends over 16 amino acids.

This clonotype was seen more than once but under ten times. The chain has TRBV5-4 and TRBJ2-5; possible D gene TRBD1, 6 bases. V was shortened by 2 bases and J by 2 bases, with 13 bases between the two germline ends. The CDR3 extends over 15 amino acids. Germline V CDR1 and CDR2: SGHNT, YYREEE (reference sequence). The DNA of the CDR3 is TGTGCCAGCAGCTTAGGGGGTCCCGGACAAGAGACCCAGTACTTC. Translating it yields CASSLGGPGQETQYF. The full variable domain, in which reference TRBV5-4 and TRBJ2-5 provide the parts outside the CDR3, is ETGVTQSPTHLIKTRGQQVTLRCSSQSGHNTVSWYQQALGQGPQFIFQYYREEENGRGNFPPRFSGLQFPNYSSELNVNALELDDSALYLCASSLGGPGQETQYFGPGTRLLVL.

The chain uses TRBV6-4 and TRBJ2-3; 14 bases are shared with TRBD2. V lost 7 bases, J lost 2 bases, and 8 bases stayed unmatched. Germline CDR1 MRHNA, CDR2 SNTAGT. The length of the CDR3 is 17 residues. The CDR3 loop is CASTMTTSGGATDTQYF. Written as DNA, the CDR3 is TGTGCCAGCACCATGACGACTAGCGGGGGGGCCACAGATACGCAGTATTTT.

The chain is built from TRBV7-2 and TRBJ2-1; 8 bases are a match to TRBD2. The V and J ends lost 2 bases and 6 bases, in that order; junction bases with no gene match: 6. CDR1 and CDR2 from the germline V gene are SGHTA and FQGNSA. The CDR3 has 15 residues. The CDR3 sequence is CASSLRAGDSNEQFF. The CDR3 DNA follows: TGTGCCAGCAGCTTACGAGCGGGGGATTCCAATGAGCAGTTCTTC.

This clonotype was counted only a few times. CDR3 amino acids: CASKISGTDSGPQHF. In DNA form, the CDR3 reads TGCGCCAGCAAAATATCCGGGACGGACTCTGGGCCCCAGCATTTT. This chain links TRBV5-1 with TRBJ1-5; D possibly corresponds to TRBD1 (5 bases). The length of the CDR3 is 15 residues. The germline V and J ends were trimmed by 6 bases and 9 bases, with 22 bases remaining between them. Germline V lookup: CDR1 SGHRS, CDR2 YFSETQ.

The gene calls are TRBV4-1 and TRBJ1-2, with TRBD1 as a possible D gene (5 bases). The CDR3 is 14 residues long. The V end lost 0 bases, the J end lost 7 bases, and 12 bases lay between the germline ends. Looked up from germline, CDR1 is MGHRA and CDR2 is YSYEKL. CDR3 DNA sequence: TGCGCCAGCAGCCAAGAGGCAGGGTCGGCTGGCTACACCTTC. It specifies CASSQEAGSAGYTF.

The chain has TRBV10-3 and TRBJ1-2; the match to TRBD1 covers 7 bases. Germline values: CDR1 ENHRY, CDR2 SYGVKD. This CDR3 region has 15 residues. The trim removed 0 bases at V and 4 bases at J, leaving 5 bases unmatched. Here the CDR3 reads CAISESTGLVYGYTF. Here the CDR3 DNA reads TGTGCCATCAGTGAGTCGACAGGGTTGGTCTATGGCTACACCTTC.

V usage is TRBV6-6 and J usage is TRBJ2-1, with 7 bases lining up with TRBD2. The CDR3 contains 15 residues. V shed 3 bases, J shed 5 bases, and the junction held 7 bases outside the gene matches. CDR1 and CDR2 (germline): MNHNY, SVGAGI (reference sequence). The DNA for the CDR3 is TGTGCCAGCAGTTATCCTCCTAGCGGCCACAATGAGCAGTTCTTC. Translation: CASSYPPSGHNEQFF.

V usage is TRBV11-2 and J usage is TRBJ2-3; perhaps TRBD1 as D (6 bases). V was clipped by 5 bases and J by 3 bases, with 24 bases between them. CDR3 size: 18 residues. The germline gives CDR1 SGHAT, CDR2 FQNNGV. The CDR3 bases are TGTGCCAGCAGCCCCACACCAATCCGGGACAAGGGGACAGATACGCAGTATTTT. Amino acids: CASSPTPIRDKGTDTQYF.

This chain uses TRBV7-6 with TRBJ2-2; D gene unclear. Germline V gene data show CDR1 as SGHVS and CDR2 as FNYEAQ. Trimming took off 1 base at V and 2 bases at J, with 11 bases between the two ends. This CDR3 is 16 amino acids long. The chain's CDR3 is CASSLGQLVNTGELFF. The CDR3 coding sequence is TGTGCCAGCAGCTTAGGGCAGCTAGTAAACACCGGGGAGCTGTTTTTT. The full variable domain, completed using reference TRBV7-6 and TRBJ2-2, is GAGVSQSPRYKVTKRGQDVALRCDPISGHVSLYWYRQALGQGPEFLTYFNYEAQQDKSGLPNDRFSAERPEGSISTLTIQRTEQRDSAMYRCASSLGQLVNTGELFFGEGSRLTVL.

The chain recombines TRBV28 with TRBJ2-6; no definite D call. CDR1 is MDHEN, CDR2 SYDVKM, per germline. The CDR3 extends over 16 amino acids. V dropped 4 bases and J dropped 0 bases, with 10 bases sitting between them. This CDR3 is CASSSLSSSGANVLTF. The CDR3 DNA reads as TGTGCCAGCAGTTCCTTGAGTAGCTCTGGGGCCAACGTCCTGACTTTC.

The chain employs TRBV7-9 and TRBJ1-1, with 7 bases lining up with TRBD1. The CDR3 is 14 amino acids. Trimming removed 5 bases from V and 5 bases from J; junction bases left unmatched: 8. Germline V gene sequence: CDR1 SEHNR, CDR2 FQNEAQ (reference sequence). In nucleotides, the CDR3 is TGTGCCAGCAGCCCAAACTACAGGGGAACTGAAGCTTTCTTT. This gives the protein CASSPNYRGTEAFF.

The sample holds a few counts of this clonotype. The chain employs TRBV30 and TRBJ2-5; D is unresolved. Trimming took off 4 bases at V and 7 bases at J, with 10 bases between the two ends. The CDR3 totals 11 residues. Germline loops: CDR1 GTSNPN, CDR2 SVGIG (reference sequence). The CDR3 DNA is TGTGCCTGGATAAGCGAAGGGACCCAGTACTTC. The encoded protein is CAWISEGTQYF. Using reference TRBV30 and TRBJ2-5 for the parts outside the CDR3, the full variable domain is SQTIHQWPATLVQPVGSPLSLECTVEGTSNPNLYWYRQAAGRGLQLLFYSVGIGQISSEVPQNLSASRPQDRQFILSSKKLLLSDSGFYLCAWISEGTQYFGPGTRLLVL.

This clonotype was observed many times. The rearrangement uses TRBV5-1 and TRBJ2-5; maybe TRBD2 (6 bases). Looked up from germline, CDR1 is SGHRS and CDR2 is YFSETQ. The CDR3 spans 15 residues. V was cut by 5 bases and J by 2 bases, with 16 bases left in between. The CDR3 region has the DNA TGCGCCAGCAGACCTCGCGGGGCTCGGCAAGAGACCCAGTACTTC. Translating gives CASRPRGARQETQYF.

CDR3 residues: CASSVGFPYEQYF. For the CDR3, the DNA is TGTGCCAGCAGCGTAGGATTTCCATACGAGCAGTACTTC. V usage is TRBV9 and J usage is TRBJ2-7; D uncertain. V was clipped by 0 bases and J by 4 bases, with 8 bases between them. There are 13 residues in the CDR3. Germline CDR1 and CDR2: SGDLS and YYNGEE.